The T cell receptor beta chain under discussion was sequenced for a study of cytomegalovirus exposure and HLA in healthy donors. CDR3 length: 14 amino acids. Trimming took 2 bases from V and 1 from J, leaving 9 bases between them. Germline CDR1 SGHRS, CDR2 YFSETQ. With regard to this clone: The antigen remains undetermined.

Study results and limitations: A missense DCLRE1C variant was associated with V- and J-gene trimming of TCR beta chains in a later analysis, and an independent cohort replicated the association.

Primers for the PCR totalled 60 Vbeta and 13 Jbeta. The assay was immunoSEQ multiplex PCR, and TCRdb's table has in-frame clones only and misses some. Its clone listing holds under 100,000 clones. Material: PBMCs. This sequence originates from a man aged 30 to 39 in good health and CMV-seronegative. V gene TRBV5-1 combines with J gene TRBJ1-1; D might be TRBD1 (5 bases). Here the CDR3 DNA reads TGCGCCAGCAGCTTAGGACACTCGAACACTGAAGCTTTCTTT. It specifies CASSLGHSNTEAFF.